This T cell receptor (beta chain) was recorded in a study of OX40 agonist ivuxolimab in advanced cancers. Study observations and caveats: In the expanded peripheral T cells, antigen specificity was never determined.

To note about this clone: The antigen remains undetermined.

The protocol was immunoSEQ multiplex PCR, while the TCRdb copy is restricted to in-frame clones and leaves out a portion. The sample has more than 90,000 clones, less than 85% seen once. The sequence was collected from an adult with an advanced solid tumor such as melanoma, head and neck, liver or kidney cancer. The sample consisted of CD4+ or CD8+ T cells sorted from blood, taken in a trial of the OX40 agonist ivuxolimab.

The CDR3 DNA sequence: TGTGCCAGCAGTTCGTTAGCGGGAGGGGAAAATGAGCAGTTCTTC. Translation gives CASSSLAGGENEQFF. The chain joins TRBV27 to TRBJ2-1; 11 bases agree with TRBD2. The CDR3 extends over 15 amino acids. Germline CDR1 MNHEY, CDR2 SMNVEV (reference sequence). The V gene end was trimmed by 4 bases and the J gene end by 7 bases; junction bases not matched to a gene: 6.